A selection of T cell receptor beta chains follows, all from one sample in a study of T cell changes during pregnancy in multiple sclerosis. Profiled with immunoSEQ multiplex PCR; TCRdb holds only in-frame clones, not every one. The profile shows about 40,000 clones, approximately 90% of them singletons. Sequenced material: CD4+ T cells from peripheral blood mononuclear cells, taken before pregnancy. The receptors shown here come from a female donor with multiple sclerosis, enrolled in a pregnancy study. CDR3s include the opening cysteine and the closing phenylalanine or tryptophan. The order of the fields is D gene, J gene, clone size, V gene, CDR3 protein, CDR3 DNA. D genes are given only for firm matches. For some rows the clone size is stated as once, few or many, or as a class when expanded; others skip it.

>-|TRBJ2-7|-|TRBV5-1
CASSLDPGPYEQYF
TGCGCCAGCAGCTTGGACCCAGGCCCCTACGAGCAGTACTTC
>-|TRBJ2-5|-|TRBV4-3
CASSLDRQETQYF
TGCGCCAGCAGCCTCGACAGACAAGAGACCCAGTACTTC
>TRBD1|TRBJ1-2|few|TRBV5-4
CASSLIRTGAGYTF
TGTGCCAGCAGCTTGATTAGGACAGGGGCGGGCTACACCTTC
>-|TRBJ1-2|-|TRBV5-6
CASNMGQGDYGYTF
TGTGCCAGCAACATGGGGCAGGGTGACTATGGCTACACCTTC
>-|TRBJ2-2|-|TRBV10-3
CAISESVTVYRELFF
TGTGCCATCAGTGAGTCTGTTACAGTATACCGGGAGCTGTTTTTT
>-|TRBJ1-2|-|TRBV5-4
CASRPDTGGYGYTF
TGTGCCAGCAGACCAGACACGGGGGGCTATGGCTACACCTTC
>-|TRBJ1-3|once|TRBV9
CASSVQGSAGNTIYF
TGTGCCAGCAGCGTACAGGGTTCAGCTGGAAACACCATATATTTT
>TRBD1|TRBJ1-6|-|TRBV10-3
CAISALRLGQGNSPLHF
TGTGCCATCAGTGCCTTACGCTTGGGACAGGGTAATTCACCCCTCCACTTT
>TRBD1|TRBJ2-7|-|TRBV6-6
CASRVTGDSEQYF
TGTGCCAGCAGAGTGACAGGGGATAGCGAGCAGTACTTC
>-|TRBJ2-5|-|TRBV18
CASSPTGKETQYF
TGTGCCAGCTCACCTACAGGAAAAGAGACCCAGTACTTC
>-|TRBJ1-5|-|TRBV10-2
CASSESTSGQPQHF
TGCGCCAGCAGTGAGTCGACCAGCGGGCAGCCCCAGCATTTT
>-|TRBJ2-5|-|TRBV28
CASSLGTPVTQYF
TGTGCCAGCAGTTTGGGCACCCCAGTAACCCAGTACTTC
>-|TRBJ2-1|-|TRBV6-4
CASSESSYNEQFF
TGTGCCAGCAGTGAGAGCTCCTACAATGAGCAGTTCTTC
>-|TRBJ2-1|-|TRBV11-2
CASSLLGGGYNEQFF
TGTGCCAGCAGCTTGTTGGGTGGGGGGTACAATGAGCAGTTCTTC
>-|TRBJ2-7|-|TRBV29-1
CSFLNADSSYEQYF
TGCAGCTTCCTGAATGCGGACAGCTCCTACGAGCAGTACTTC
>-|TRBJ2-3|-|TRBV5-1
CASSFSSGLNTDTQYF
TGCGCCAGCAGCTTTAGTTCGGGGTTAAACACAGATACGCAGTATTTT
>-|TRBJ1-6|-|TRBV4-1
CASSQAMPLAHLHF
TGCGCCAGCAGCCAAGCTATGCCCCTAGCCCACCTCCACTTT
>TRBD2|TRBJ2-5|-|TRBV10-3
CAISRTSGGNIKYQETQYF
TGTGCCATCAGTAGAACTAGCGGGGGGAATATAAAGTACCAAGAGACCCAGTACTTC
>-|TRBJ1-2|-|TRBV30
CAWGRGYGYTF
TGTGCCTGGGGGAGGGGCTATGGCTACACCTTC
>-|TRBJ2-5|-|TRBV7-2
CASRSGETQYF
TGTGCCAGCCGCTCGGGGGAGACCCAGTACTTC
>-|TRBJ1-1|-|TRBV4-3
CASSQIQGESTEAFF
TGCGCCAGCAGCCAAATACAGGGTGAAAGCACTGAAGCTTTCTTT
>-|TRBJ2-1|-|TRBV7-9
CASSSGGYGSGRHSGEQFF
TGTGCCAGCAGCTCAGGGGGGTATGGGTCGGGGCGGCACTCGGGTGAGCAGTTCTTC
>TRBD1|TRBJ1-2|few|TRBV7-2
CASSSTGVGYTF
TGTGCCAGCAGCTCCACAGGGGTCGGCTACACCTTC
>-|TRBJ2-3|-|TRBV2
CASSWTASTDTQYF
TGTGCCAGCAGCTGGACAGCAAGCACAGATACGCAGTATTTT
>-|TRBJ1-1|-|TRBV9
CASSVGATVEIEAFF
TGTGCCAGCAGCGTAGGTGCGACAGTTGAGATCGAAGCTTTCTTT
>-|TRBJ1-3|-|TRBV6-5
CASSWTAGNTIYF
TGTGCCAGCAGTTGGACAGCGGGAAACACCATATATTTT
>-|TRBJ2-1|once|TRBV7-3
CASSQNQYNEQFF
TGTGCCAGCAGCCAAAACCAGTACAATGAGCAGTTCTTC
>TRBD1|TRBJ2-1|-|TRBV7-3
CASSWDRYNEQFF
TGTGCCAGCAGCTGGGACAGGTACAATGAGCAGTTCTTC
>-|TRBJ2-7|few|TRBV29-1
CSAGSGEQYF
TGCAGCGCCGGCTCGGGCGAGCAGTACTTC
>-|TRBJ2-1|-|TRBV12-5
CASGLVRDGTSWPSYSYNEQFF
TGTGCTAGTGGTTTGGTACGGGATGGGACTTCGTGGCCCTCCTACTCCTACAATGAGCAGTTCTTC
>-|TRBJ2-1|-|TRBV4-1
CASSRVQDNEQFF
TGCGCCAGCAGCCGCGTACAGGACAATGAGCAGTTCTTC
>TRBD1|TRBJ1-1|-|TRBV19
CASSIIRGHTEAFF
TGTGCCAGTAGTATTATAAGGGGGCACACTGAAGCTTTCTTT
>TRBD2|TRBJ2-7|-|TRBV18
CASSPGRTRGYYEQYF
TGTGCCAGCTCACCAGGCAGGACTAGGGGTTACTACGAGCAGTACTTC
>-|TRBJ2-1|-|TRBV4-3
CASSFHHGGAGNEQFF
TGCGCCAGCAGCTTCCACCACGGGGGAGCCGGCAATGAGCAGTTCTTC
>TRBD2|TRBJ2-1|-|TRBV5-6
CASSLLGLAKGQFF
TGTGCCAGCAGCTTGTTAGGACTAGCGAAGGGTCAGTTCTTC